The present T cell receptor (delta chain) was sequenced within a study of Vδ1+ human thymocytes. Study results and limitations: Highly polyclonal TRG and TRD repertoires with Gaussian CDR3 length distributions appeared in thymus.

V lost 2 bases, J lost 1 base, and 29 bases lay in between. The CDR3 is 21 residues long. Germline V gives CDR1 TSWWSYY, CDR2 QGS. After alphabeta T cell depletion, CD3+ Vdelta1+ Vdelta2- thymocytes were sorted. Note on this clone: The antigen is unknown.

Sequences come from RNA converted to cDNA by reverse transcription. The CDR3 regions were amplified by multiplex PCR from V-gene primers to a constant-region primer. TCRdb re-processed the multiplex PCR reads using CATT. The table records roughly 55,000 delta-chain clones, more than 15% of them present only once. This chain links TRDV1 with TRDJ1; TRDD2 might be the D (7 bases). This clonotype originated in a boy less than two years old who had congenital heart surgery. Sequenced sample: Vdelta1+ gamma-delta thymocytes from the thymus. Regarding subset: FACS-sorted CD3+ TCRalphabeta- TCRVdelta1+ TCRVdelta2- thymocytes. CDR3 in amino acids: CALGEKFLRLLGHRATDKLIF. The DNA of the CDR3 is TGTGCTCTTGGGGAAAAATTCCTACGACTACTGGGCCACAGAGCCACCGATAAACTCATCTTT.